The 23 T cell receptor beta chains presented below share a single source sample, sequenced in a study of CD8 T cells in Susac syndrome. A quantity of roughly 0.5 to 1 ug RNA underwent reverse transcription using random hexamers. One entry per CDR3 protein results from TCRdb running MiXCR on the immunoSEQ multiplex PCR reads. This sample has 150,000 to 200,000 distinct CDR3 sequences, with around 94% found just once. The sample comprised CD4+ T cells from PBMCs. These receptors were taken from a human donor in good health.

The rearrangement uses TRBV28 and TRBJ1-2; possible D gene TRBD1, 5 bases. Germline lookup yields CDR1 MDHEN and CDR2 SYDVKM. Trimming took 9 bases from V and 2 from J, leaving 10 bases between them. CDR3 length: 12 amino acids. The CDR3 bases are TGTGCCAGTACGACAGTCAACTATGGCTACACCTTC. Translation: CASTTVNYGYTF.

The chain is built from TRBV7-2 and TRBJ2-7; unclear D gene. Germline V gene data show CDR1 as SGHTA and CDR2 as FQGNSA. Trimming removed 5 bases from V and 1 base from J, with 12 bases in between. This CDR3 contains 14 residues. This chain's CDR3 is CASSPQVISYEQYF. The DNA for the CDR3 is TGTGCCAGCAGCCCTCAGGTCATTTCCTACGAGCAGTACTTC.

The chain has TRBV2 and TRBJ1-5; D remains unclear. The V and J ends lost 7 bases and 3 bases respectively, with 10 bases between them. The CDR3 has 13 amino acids. The V gene's germline CDR1 is SNHLY and CDR2 FYNNEI. The CDR3 coding sequence is TGTGCCAGCACCAACCAGCCCAATCAGCCCCAGCATTTT. It is translated as CASTNQPNQPQHF. Variable domain in full (rest from reference TRBV2 and TRBJ1-5): EPEVTQTPSHQVTQMGQEVILRCVPISNHLYFYWYRQILGQKVEFLVSFYNNEISEKSEIFDDQFSVERPDGSNFTLKIRSTKLEDSAMYFCASTNQPNQPQHFGDGTRLSIL.

The chain joins TRBV25-1 to TRBJ2-5; D tentatively fits TRBD1 or TRBD2 (5 bases each). Germline V gives CDR1 MGHDK, CDR2 SYGVNS. V dropped 10 bases and J dropped 4 bases, with 7 bases sitting between them. The CDR3 is made up of 10 amino acids. The CDR3 reads CATGTETQYF. CDR3 bases: TGTGCCACCGGGACAGAGACCCAGTACTTC.

This chain connects TRBV15 to TRBJ2-7; no clear D gene. V was pared by 0 bases and J by 4 bases, with 7 bases between. The CDR3 has 13 amino acids. Germline V lookup: CDR1 LNHNV, CDR2 YYDKDF (reference sequence). This CDR3 is CATSRDVGYEQYF. CDR3 in DNA: TGTGCCACCAGCAGAGATGTAGGGTACGAGCAGTACTTC.

The chain couples TRBV14 to TRBJ1-1; D perhaps matches TRBD1 (5 bases). CDR1 SGHDN and CDR2 FVKESK come from the germline V gene. The CDR3 totals 12 residues. The V gene lost 1 base and the J gene lost 6 bases, with 6 bases spanning the gap. DNA of the CDR3: TGTGCCAGCAGCCAAGCGGGGGCTGAAGCTTTCTTT. Its protein is CASSQAGAEAFF.

This chain links TRBV23-1 with TRBJ1-1; TRBD1 is a possible D gene (5 bases). TRBV23-1 is classed as an ORF, of uncertain function. The CDR3 contains 15 residues. V gave up 3 bases and J gave up 4 bases, with 15 bases separating them. CDR3 residues: CASSQRGRRGTEAFF. DNA of the CDR3: TGCGCCAGCAGTCAGAGGGGACGAAGGGGCACTGAAGCTTTCTTT.

The J gene is TRBJ2-3, the V gene TRBV27; 14 positions agree with TRBD2. Per the germline V gene, CDR1 is MNHEY and CDR2 is SMNVEV (reference sequence). The CDR3 has 18 amino acids. V gave up 3 bases and J gave up 1 base; unmatched junction bases: 6. The DNA for the CDR3 is TGTGCCAGCAGTTTCTACGCGACTAGCGGGGGGGGCACAGATACGCAGTATTTT. Translated: CASSFYATSGGGTDTQYF.

The chain uses TRBV4-2 and TRBJ2-2; D is perhaps TRBD2 (6 bases). V gave up 4 bases and J gave up 8 bases, with 17 bases separating them. This CDR3 has 15 amino acids. Looked up from germline, CDR1 is LGHNA and CDR2 is YNFKEQ. The CDR3 region has the DNA TGTGCCAGCAGCCGAGATTTTCTAGCGAGGGGGGAGCTGTTTTTT. Its protein product is CASSRDFLARGELFF.

J is TRBJ1-1 and V is TRBV29-1; no reliable D call. This CDR3 has 10 amino acids. The germline V and J ends were trimmed by 6 bases and 5 bases, with 7 bases remaining between them. The germline CDR1 and CDR2 sequences are SQVTM and ANQGSEA. CDR3 residues: CSVQITEAFF. CDR3 DNA sequence: TGCAGCGTCCAGATTACTGAAGCTTTCTTT. Filled out from reference TRBV29-1 and TRBJ1-1, the complete variable domain reads SAVISQKPSRDICQRGTSLTIQCQVDSQVTMMFWYRQQPGQSLTLIATANQGSEATYESGFVIDKFPISRPNLTFSTLTVSNMSPEDSSIYLCSVQITEAFFGQGTRLTVV.

The gene calls are TRBV5-1 and TRBJ2-2, with 10 bases fitting TRBD1. The germline V gene has CDR1 SGHRS and CDR2 YFSETQ. The CDR3 runs 14 residues. V lost 4 bases, J lost 4 bases, and 1 base stayed unmatched. CDR3 protein: CASSRTGGTGELFF. CDR3 bases: TGCGCCAGCAGCCGGACAGGGGGCACCGGGGAGCTGTTTTTT.

The chain links TRBV11-2 to TRBJ2-7; D call uncertain. This CDR3 region has 11 residues. Germline loops: CDR1 SGHAT, CDR2 FQNNGV. V lost 8 bases to trimming and J lost 5 bases, with 10 bases between them. In nucleotides, the CDR3 is TGTGCCAGCCTGGACGTGGACGAGCAGTACTTC. As protein: CASLDVDEQYF.

The chain recombines TRBV7-2 with TRBJ2-1; a possible D gene is TRBD2 (6 bases). The V end lost 5 bases, the J end lost 5 bases, and 13 bases lay between the germline ends. Germline assignment: CDR1 SGHTA and CDR2 FQGNSA. The CDR3 has 14 residues. The CDR3 reads CASSLWDSNNEQFF. In DNA form, the CDR3 reads TGTGCCAGCAGCCTCTGGGACTCGAACAATGAGCAGTTCTTC.

The genes are TRBV29-1 and TRBJ2-3, with D hard to call. The V end was cut by 5 bases, the J end by 1 base, with 13 bases between. This CDR3 contains 14 residues. From germline, CDR1 is SQVTM and CDR2 ANQGSEA. CDR3 sequence (DNA): TGCAGCGTTCCGAAGATCCCGGGCACAGATACGCAGTATTTT. Its translation: CSVPKIPGTDTQYF.

This chain joins TRBV18 and TRBJ2-7, with unresolved D. The CDR3 contains 15 residues. V was pared by 4 bases and J by 0 bases, with 13 bases between. Looked up from germline, CDR1 is KGHSH and CDR2 is LQKENI. This CDR3 reads CASSRGAQSSYEQYF. CDR3 sequence (DNA): TGTGCCAGCTCACGAGGAGCCCAAAGCTCCTACGAGCAGTACTTC.

The chain is built from TRBV12-3 or TRBV12-4 and TRBJ1-2; maybe TRBD1 (6 bases). V gave up 7 bases and J gave up 2 bases, with 14 bases separating them. CDR3 length: 14 residues. CDR3 DNA sequence: TGTGCCAGCACCCCCTCGGGGGCCAACTATGGCTACACCTTC. It is translated as CASTPSGANYGYTF.

This chain links TRBV30 with TRBJ2-7; 7 positions agree with TRBD1. Germline trimming cut 4 bases from V and 4 bases from J; bases unmatched to any gene: 13. CDR3 length: 15 residues. The V gene's germline CDR1 is GTSNPN and CDR2 SVGIG (reference sequence). The CDR3: CAWTNSGTVRYEQYF. The CDR3 DNA reads as TGTGCCTGGACCAACTCTGGGACAGTTAGGTACGAGCAGTACTTC.

This sequence joins TRBV29-1 and TRBJ1-2, with D perhaps TRBD1 (5 bases). The germline V gene has CDR1 SQVTM and CDR2 ANQGSEA. The CDR3 length is 11 residues. V was trimmed by 7 bases and J by 6 bases, leaving 12 bases between them. CDR3 protein: CSARGGDGYTF. The DNA for the CDR3 is TGCAGCGCAAGGGGTGGCGATGGCTACACCTTC. Based on the CDR3 plus reference TRBV29-1 and TRBJ1-2, the full variable domain is SAVISQKPSRDICQRGTSLTIQCQVDSQVTMMFWYRQQPGQSLTLIATANQGSEATYESGFVIDKFPISRPNLTFSTLTVSNMSPEDSSIYLCSARGGDGYTFGSGTRLTVV.

This rearrangement joins TRBV7-8 to TRBJ2-3; a possible D gene is TRBD2 (6 bases). Germline V gene sequence: CDR1 SGHVS, CDR2 FQNEAQ. Between the trimmed V and J ends, which lost 5 bases and 6 bases, there was a span of 12 bases. CDR3 length: 13 amino acids. CDR3: CASSHREYDTQYF. The CDR3 DNA sequence: TGTGCCAGCAGCCACCGGGAGTACGATACGCAGTATTTT.

The chain has TRBV5-6 and TRBJ1-2; D is uncertain. This CDR3 has 13 residues. Germline CDR1 SGHDT, CDR2 YYEEEE. V lost 4 bases and J lost 2, with 9 bases in between. In DNA, the CDR3 is TGTGCCAGCAGCCCTGGACGGAACTATGGCTACACCTTC. Translated: CASSPGRNYGYTF.

The chain couples TRBV9 to TRBJ2-7; 11 bases line up with TRBD2. The CDR3 extends over 15 amino acids. Trimming removed 2 bases from V and 4 bases from J; junction bases left unmatched: 5. CDR1 is SGDLS and CDR2 is YYNGEE in the germline V gene. The CDR3 nucleotides are TGTGCCAGCAGCGTCTCCGGGACTAGCGGTTACGAGCAGTACTTC. Protein product: CASSVSGTSGYEQYF.

This rearrangement joins TRBV20-1 to TRBJ2-5; D not resolved. The CDR3 length is 14 residues. V was clipped by 1 base and J by 2 bases, with 11 bases between them. The germline V gene encodes CDR1 DFQATT and CDR2 SNEGSKA (reference sequence). CDR3: CSARAMPRQETQYF. The DNA of the CDR3 is TGCAGTGCTAGAGCCATGCCACGGCAAGAGACCCAGTACTTC.

The rearrangement links TRBV14 to TRBJ1-5; 9 bases match TRBD1. CDR3 length: 12 amino acids. Trimming removed 11 bases from V and 6 bases from J; junction bases left unmatched: 5. Germline-derived CDR1 and CDR2 are SGHDN and FVKESK. The CDR3 reads CAAGTGLQPQHF. The CDR3 DNA reads TGTGCCGCCGGGACAGGGCTTCAGCCCCAGCATTTT.